The entry below describes one T cell receptor (beta chain). Antigen: not known. Between the trimmed V and J ends, which lost 2 bases and 5 bases, there was a span of 15 bases. Germline CDR1 and CDR2: SGHNT and YENEEA. This CDR3 has 15 amino acids. The entry originates in a study of T cell responses to AZD1222 COVID-19 vaccine. Study results and caveats: White British people made up most donors, females outnumbered males, and clonal diversity was possibly underestimated. Repertoire sampling occurred only after the peak T cell response. Elevations in Spike-specific TCR breadth and depth followed administration of two AZD1222 doses. Baseline antibody screening turned up just a handful of seropositive AZD1222 recipients.

Assay: immunoSEQ multiplex PCR; the TCRdb copy retains only in-frame clones and omits some. The sample has 90,000 to 150,000 clones; approximately 84% are singletons. The sequence was obtained from an adult in good health. Sequencing used peripheral blood, obtained on day 0 of AZD1222 vaccination. This chain links TRBV11-3 with TRBJ2-5; D might be TRBD1 (6 bases). The CDR3 DNA reads TGTGCCAGCAGCTTATGGGGGCAGGGCTTGGAGACCCAGTACTTC. Protein: CASSLWGQGLETQYF.